This TCR beta chain was sequenced during a study of metastatic and nonmetastatic thyroid tumors. Study as a whole: Repertoires from blood and tumor or nodule tissue of malignant and benign thyroid patients were compared.

V was trimmed by 3 bases and J by 7 bases, leaving 25 bases between them. This CDR3 is built from 17 residues. Germline V CDR1 and CDR2: MNHEY, SMNVEV (reference sequence). This clone is labeled as medium-sized. Its antigen is unknown. TCRdb reassembled clones from the PCR reads with MiXCR. The profile shows 25,000 or so clones, approximately 15% of them singletons. No treatment of any kind had been given to any patient before thyroid surgery. The study, taken as a whole, reports: TCR beta diversity was reportedly significantly higher in malignant thyroid tumors than benign nodules, in blood and tumor.

Source material: blood. The chain recombines TRBV27 with TRBJ2-7, with D perhaps given as TRBD1 or TRBD2 (5 bases each). The origin of this receptor is a male donor with papillary thyroid cancer or a benign thyroid nodule (not recorded which). Some clones in this sample may be carry-over from other donors' samples. The CDR3 nucleotides read TGTGCCAGCAGTTTCCTCCCCCCGATTGGGACCCCCGAAGAGCAGTACTTC. Its protein product is CASSFLPPIGTPEEQYF.